Sequencing of this TCR beta chain was carried out in a study of STAT5B mutations in CD4+ large granular lymphocyte leukemia. Study-wide results and limits: Without putative leukemic clones, patient CD4-sorted repertoires remained more clonal than healthy CD4+ repertoires. Without HLA matching, higher CD4+ than CD8+ T-LGLL clonality could reflect small sample size.

In the case of this clone: The antigen is not known.

Authors' analysis steps: Lowest detectable productive clonotype frequency was 2.59 x 10-5. Sequencing was performed with immunoSEQ multiplex PCR; in TCRdb, only in-frame clones are kept and a portion is missing. Clonal size and the V and J genes are those of that table, whereas D and trimming came from the DNA. The table records about 31,000 clones, about three quarters of them present only once. The sequenced sample consisted of CD4+ T cells from blood buffy coats. The TCR comes from a human donor in good health.

CDR3 in amino acids: CASSIQGDEQYF. The CDR3 region has the DNA TGTGCCAGCTCGATCCAGGGGGACGAGCAGTACTTC. This chain connects TRBV18 to TRBJ2-5, with TRBD1 matching over 7 bases. The J call may not be correct, given that the DNA end is closer to TRBJ2-7. The CDR3 runs to 12 residues. Per the germline V gene, CDR1 is KGHSH and CDR2 is LQKENI.